Listed here are 17 T cell receptor beta chains from one sample, sequenced in a study of shared clonotypes between healthy human individuals. Using immunoSEQ multiplex PCR, the repertoire was profiled, and TCRdb retains in-frame clones only, with some absent. The sample consists of about 2.1 million clones, over 85% of them appearing once. CD45RO-negative CD8 cells positively selected for CCR7 made up the naive population, which excluded terminally differentiated effector memory CD45RA+ cells. Sequencing used naive CD8+ T cells from PBMCs. Receptor source: a man younger than 35 in good health. Some clones in this sample may be carry-over from other donors' samples.

This rearrangement joins TRBV7-9 to TRBJ1-6; D not resolved. The CDR3 covers 14 residues. With 1 base removed from V and 9 bases from J, the gap between germline ends came to 10 bases. Germline V gene data show CDR1 as SEHNR and CDR2 as FQNEAQ (reference sequence). The chain's CDR3 is CASSLVDPSSPLHF. The DNA of the CDR3 is TGTGCCAGCAGCTTAGTGGACCCTAGTTCACCCCTCCACTTT.

The rearrangement joins TRBV10-3 to TRBJ1-1, with D perhaps matching TRBD1 (6 bases). The germline V gene encodes CDR1 ENHRY and CDR2 SYGVKD. V lost 2 bases and J lost 3, with 10 bases in between. CDR3 length: 14 amino acids. As DNA, the CDR3 is TGTGCCATCAGTGAGGCAGGGGACTACACTGAAGCTTTCTTT. Its translation: CAISEAGDYTEAFF.

The chain uses TRBV10-2 and TRBJ2-7; TRBD1 matches at 10 bases. Germline CDR1 is WSHSY and CDR2 is SAAADI. This CDR3 has 15 amino acids. V trimming: 6 bases; J trimming: 4 bases; junction bases outside the gene matches: 9. The CDR3 nucleotides read TGCGCCAGCAGGACCGCGGGGACAGGGGTATACGAGCAGTACTTC. The encoded protein is CASRTAGTGVYEQYF.

The chain couples TRBV2 to TRBJ1-5; 8 bases map to TRBD1. Per the germline V gene, CDR1 is SNHLY and CDR2 is FYNNEI. There are 15 residues in the CDR3. The J segment lost 7 bases and the V segment lost 5 bases, leaving 10 bases of the junction unmatched. The CDR3 bases are TGTGCCAGCAGTATTGGGACAGGCCCCCTACAGCCCCAGCATTTT. As protein: CASSIGTGPLQPQHF.

For the CDR3, the DNA is TGTGCCAGCAGTTTATCCCCGGGACAGTTAGATGGCTACACCTTC. It is translated as CASSLSPGQLDGYTF. V is TRBV27 and J is TRBJ1-2, with 7 positions matching TRBD1. The CDR3 is 15 amino acids. Germline CDR1 and CDR2: MNHEY and SMNVEV (reference sequence). The V segment lost 0 bases and the J segment 6 bases; nucleotides outside the gene matches: 7.

This clone showed up just once. The chain carries TRBV5-1 and TRBJ1-4, with 7 bases matching TRBD1. V was clipped by 4 bases and J by 2 bases; unmatched bases: 5. The CDR3 has 15 amino acids. Germline V gene sequence: CDR1 SGHRS, CDR2 YFSETQ. This chain's CDR3 is CASSRDRRTNEKLFF. As DNA, the CDR3 is TGCGCCAGCAGCAGGGACAGACGCACTAATGAAAAACTGTTTTTT.

J is TRBJ2-7 and V is TRBV4-3, with 8 bases aligning to TRBD2. CDR3 size: 17 residues. After removal of 0 bases from V and 2 bases from J, the junction contained 9 bases not matched to a gene. Germline V CDR1 and CDR2: LGHNA, YSLEER. CDR3 bases: TGCGCCAGCAGCCAAGATTCGATAGCGGGATCTCCCTACGAGCAGTACTTC. Translating it yields CASSQDSIAGSPYEQYF.

This clone was detected only once. CDR3 in DNA: TGTGCCAGCAGCCACTATCGAGAGACCCAGTACTTC. Translated, it gives CASSHYRETQYF. The gene calls are TRBV28 and TRBJ2-5; D remains ambiguous. The CDR3 totals 12 residues. The germline gives CDR1 MDHEN, CDR2 SYDVKM. Trimming cost V 6 bases and J 4 bases, with 9 bases left between them.

V gene TRBV10-3 combines with J gene TRBJ1-4, with D perhaps TRBD1 (5 bases). The CDR3 sequence is 14 residues long. V was pared by 1 base and J by 7 bases, with 10 bases between. Per the germline V gene, CDR1 is ENHRY and CDR2 is SYGVKD. The CDR3 here is CAISELGASEKLFF. The DNA of the CDR3 is TGTGCCATCAGTGAGTTAGGGGCCAGTGAAAAACTGTTTTTT.

This chain connects TRBV7-9 to TRBJ2-7, with D unclear. Trimming pared 0 bases from V and 0 bases from J, leaving 18 bases between. This CDR3 region has 18 residues. Germline CDR1 reads SEHNR; CDR2 reads FQNEAQ (reference sequence). The CDR3 loop reads CASSLARAYVKSSYEQYF. The CDR3 nucleotides read TGTGCCAGCAGCTTAGCTCGGGCTTACGTTAAGAGCTCCTACGAGCAGTACTTC. Supplemented by reference TRBV7-9 and TRBJ2-7, the full variable domain reads DTGVSQNPRHKITKRGQNVTFRCDPISEHNRLYWYRQTLGQGPEFLTYFQNEAQLEKSRLLSDRFSAERPKGSFSTLEIQRTEQGDSAMYLCASSLARAYVKSSYEQYFGPGTRLTVT.

This clone was counted a few times. The chain carries TRBV30 and TRBJ1-2; tentatively, D is TRBD1 (5 bases). The CDR3 sequence is 11 residues long. The germline gives CDR1 GTSNPN, CDR2 SVGIG (reference sequence). V lost 7 bases to trimming and J lost 8 bases, with 14 bases between them. Here the CDR3 reads CALLDIAGYTF. CDR3 DNA sequence: TGTGCCTTGCTGGACATAGCCGGCTACACCTTC.

The chain couples TRBV7-9 to TRBJ1-2; 11 positions match TRBD1. The CDR3 extends over 16 amino acids. Germline CDR1 and CDR2: SEHNR and FQNEAQ (reference sequence). The trim removed 6 bases at V and 3 bases at J, leaving 9 bases unmatched. The CDR3 nucleotides read TGTGCCAGCAGTTTCGGACAGGGGGCGATGTACTATGGCTACACCTTC. Translating gives CASSFGQGAMYYGYTF.

The chain is built from TRBV29-1 and TRBJ2-3, with TRBD2 matching 10 bases. CDR3 length: 15 amino acids. CDR1 and CDR2 from the germline V gene are SQVTM and ANQGSEA. Trimming at V came to 2 bases and at J to 5 bases, leaving 7 bases not matched to a gene. Here the CDR3 reads CSVEKSGRAVDTQYF. The CDR3 coding sequence is TGCAGCGTTGAAAAAAGCGGGAGGGCCGTAGATACGCAGTATTTT.

This clone was picked up one time. The rearrangement links TRBV5-6 to TRBJ1-4, with D hard to call. The CDR3 contains 15 residues. The ends were cut back, 4 bases at V and 4 bases at J, with 14 bases in the middle. Per germline, CDR1 SGHDT and CDR2 YYEEEE. CDR3 residues: CASSPWAGDNEKLFF. The CDR3 bases are TGTGCCAGCAGCCCCTGGGCAGGAGATAATGAAAAACTGTTTTTT. Using reference TRBV5-6 and TRBJ1-4 for the parts outside the CDR3, the full variable domain is DAGVTQSPTHLIKTRGQQVTLRCSPKSGHDTVSWYQQALGQGPQFIFQYYEEEERQRGNFPDRFSGHQFPNYSSELNVNALLLGDSALYLCASSPWAGDNEKLFFGSGTQLSVL.

This clone was recorded only once. The rearrangement uses TRBV7-6 and TRBJ2-7; TRBD2 is a possible D gene (5 bases). There are 15 residues in the CDR3. The ends were cut back, 0 bases at V and 3 bases at J, with 12 bases in the middle. Per the germline V gene, CDR1 is SGHVS and CDR2 is FNYEAQ. The CDR3 reads CASSLALSGVYEQYF. In DNA, the CDR3 is TGTGCCAGCAGCTTAGCGTTAAGCGGAGTCTACGAGCAGTACTTC.

The chain is built from TRBV6-1 and TRBJ1-2; a weak D match, TRBD1 (5 bases). The CDR3 is 12 amino acids. V lost 10 bases, J lost 8 bases, and 17 bases lay in between. Germline CDR1 is MNHNS and CDR2 is SASEGT. CDR3 DNA sequence: TGTGCCACCCGGGGGACCGCGGACGGCTACACCTTC. It encodes CATRGTADGYTF.

CDR3: CASSPREGRAGELFF. The CDR3 nucleotides read TGCGCCAGCAGTCCCCGGGAGGGCCGTGCCGGGGAGCTGTTTTTT. The rearrangement joins TRBV23-1 to TRBJ2-2; 8 positions agree with TRBD2. TRBV23-1 is recorded as an ORF, its role being uncertain. There are 15 residues in the CDR3. J gave up 6 bases and V 4 bases, and 7 bases lay outside the gene matches.